This T cell receptor beta chain is from a study of cytomegalovirus exposure and HLA in healthy donors. Study-wide results and limits: Prediction of most subjects' HLA-A and HLA-B alleles by TCR beta sequences was reportedly accurate. Whilst most TCR sequences proved rare, a subset of public TCRs occurred across many donors. HLA alleles showed associations with about 15,000 TCR beta sequences in a later analysis, at a 0.05 false discovery rate.

Primers: 60 Vbeta forward and 13 Jbeta reverse. Produced via immunoSEQ multiplex PCR; TCRdb's table is partial and in-frame only. The sample includes some 150,000 clones, roughly 63% of them seen just once. The CDR3 loop spans 18 amino acids. Trimming cost V 0 bases and J 0 bases, with 17 bases left between them. Per germline, CDR1 SGDLS and CDR2 YYNGEE. Donors in the study were healthy people who gave bone marrow. With regard to this clone: The antigen is unknown.

The receptor was isolated from a woman aged 55-69 years in good health and CMV-seropositive. The chain has TRBV9 and TRBJ2-3, with D maybe TRBD2 (7 bases). The specimen sequenced was PBMCs. The chain's CDR3 is CASSVAGGGPPSTDTQYF. In DNA form, the CDR3 reads TGTGCCAGCAGCGTAGCTGGGGGGGGGCCCCCAAGCACAGATACGCAGTATTTT.